The next 2 T cell receptor beta chains were all read from a single sample in a study of cytomegalovirus exposure and HLA in healthy donors. The PCR had 60 Vbeta and 13 Jbeta primers. The data were produced by immunoSEQ multiplex PCR, yet TCRdb's version contains in-frame clones alone and is incomplete. The profile shows under 200,000 clones, roughly 80% of them singletons. Sequenced material: PBMCs. The receptors here all came from a male donor in good health and CMV-seronegative.

This clone has just a few counts. The rearrangement links TRBV7-3 to TRBJ2-3, with 10 bases that match TRBD2. The CDR3 totals 17 residues. With 3 bases clipped from V and 1 base from J, the junction kept 7 bases outside the gene matches. Germline V gene data show CDR1 as SGHTA and CDR2 as FQGTGA. The CDR3 DNA reads as TGTGCCAGCAGCTTCGTAGCGGGGGGCCCCCGCACAGATACGCAGTATTTT. This translates into CASSFVAGGPRTDTQYF.

The chain uses TRBV7-9 and TRBJ2-5; perhaps TRBD2 as D (6 bases). CDR1 SEHNR and CDR2 FQNEAQ come from the germline V gene (reference sequence). The CDR3 runs 13 residues. V lost 5 bases to trimming and J lost 1 base, with 8 bases between them. The CDR3 coding sequence is TGTGCCAGCAGCCGGACTACCCAAGAGACCCAGTACTTC. Translating gives CASSRTTQETQYF.